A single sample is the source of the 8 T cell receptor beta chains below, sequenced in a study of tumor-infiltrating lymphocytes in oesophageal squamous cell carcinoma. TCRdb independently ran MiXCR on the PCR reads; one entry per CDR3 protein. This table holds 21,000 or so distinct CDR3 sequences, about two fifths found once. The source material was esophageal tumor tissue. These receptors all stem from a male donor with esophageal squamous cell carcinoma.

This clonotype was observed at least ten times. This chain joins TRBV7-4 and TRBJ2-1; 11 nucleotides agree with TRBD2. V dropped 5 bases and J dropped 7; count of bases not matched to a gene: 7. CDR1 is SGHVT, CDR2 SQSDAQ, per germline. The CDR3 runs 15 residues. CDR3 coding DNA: TGTGCCAGCAGCATAGGGACTAGCGGAGTTAATGAGCAGTTCTTC. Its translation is CASSIGTSGVNEQFF.

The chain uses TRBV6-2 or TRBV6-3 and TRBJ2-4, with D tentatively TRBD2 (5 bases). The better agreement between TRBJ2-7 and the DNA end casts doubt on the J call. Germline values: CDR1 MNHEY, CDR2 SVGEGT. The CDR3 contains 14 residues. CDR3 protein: CASSPGLFPYEQYF. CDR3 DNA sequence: TGTGCCAGCAGTCCCGGACTCTTCCCCTACGAGCAGTACTTC.

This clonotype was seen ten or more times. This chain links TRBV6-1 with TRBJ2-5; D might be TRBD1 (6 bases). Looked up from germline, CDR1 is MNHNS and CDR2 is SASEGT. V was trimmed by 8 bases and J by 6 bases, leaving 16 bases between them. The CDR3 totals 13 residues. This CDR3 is CASEAGVGQTQYF. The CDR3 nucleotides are TGTGCCAGCGAGGCAGGGGTTGGACAGACCCAGTACTTC.

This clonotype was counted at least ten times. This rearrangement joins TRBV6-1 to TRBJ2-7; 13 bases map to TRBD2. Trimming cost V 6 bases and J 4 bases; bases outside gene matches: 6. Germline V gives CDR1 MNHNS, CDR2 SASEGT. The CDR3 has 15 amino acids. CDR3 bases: TGTGCCAGCAGGGGGGGGACTAGCGGGGTTTACGAGCAGTACTTC. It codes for CASRGGTSGVYEQYF.

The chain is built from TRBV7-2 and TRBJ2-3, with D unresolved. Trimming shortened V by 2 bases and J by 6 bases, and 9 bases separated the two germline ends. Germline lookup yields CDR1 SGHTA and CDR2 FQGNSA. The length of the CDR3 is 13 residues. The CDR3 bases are TGTGCCAGCAGCTTAAGGGCCCGGGATACGCAGTATTTT. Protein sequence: CASSLRARDTQYF. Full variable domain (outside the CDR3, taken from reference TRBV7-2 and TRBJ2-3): GAGVSQSPSNKVTEKGKDVELRCDPISGHTALYWYRQSLGQGLEFLIYFQGNSAPDKSGLPSDRFSAERTGGSVSTLTIQRTQQEDSAVYLCASSLRARDTQYFGPGTRLTVL.

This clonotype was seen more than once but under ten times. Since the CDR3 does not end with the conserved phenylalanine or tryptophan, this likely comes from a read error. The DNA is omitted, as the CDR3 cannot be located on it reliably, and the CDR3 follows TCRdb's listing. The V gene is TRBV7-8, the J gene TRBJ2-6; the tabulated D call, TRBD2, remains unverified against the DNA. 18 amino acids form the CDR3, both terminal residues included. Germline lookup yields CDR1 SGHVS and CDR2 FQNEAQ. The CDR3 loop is CASSPPVVAGGETQYFGA.

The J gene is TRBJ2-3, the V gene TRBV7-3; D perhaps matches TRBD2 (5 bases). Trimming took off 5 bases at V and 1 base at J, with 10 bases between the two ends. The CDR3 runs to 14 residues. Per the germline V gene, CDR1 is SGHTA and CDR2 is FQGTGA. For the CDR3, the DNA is TGTGCCAGCAGCCGAGGGCCAGGCACAGATACGCAGTATTTT. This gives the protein CASSRGPGTDTQYF.

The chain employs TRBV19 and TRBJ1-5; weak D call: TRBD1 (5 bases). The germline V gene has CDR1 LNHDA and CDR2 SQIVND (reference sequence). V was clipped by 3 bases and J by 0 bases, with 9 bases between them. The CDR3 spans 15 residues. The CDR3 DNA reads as TGTGCCAGTAGTATTTTCGGGGCTAGCAATCAGCCCCAGCATTTT. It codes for CASSIFGASNQPQHF.